The clone carrying this TCR beta chain has just one count. The data derive from a study of cytomegalovirus exposure and HLA in healthy donors. The method was immunoSEQ multiplex PCR; TCRdb's version includes in-frame clones alone and lacks a portion of them. This table has about 70,000 clones, 94% appearing once. This clonotype was sampled from a young woman in good health and CMV-seropositive. The sequenced sample consisted of PBMCs.

The CDR3 is CASSPPGQAPYEQYF. The DNA of the CDR3 is TGTGCCAGCAGTCCCCCAGGACAGGCCCCCTACGAGCAGTACTTC. V is TRBV6-5 and J is TRBJ2-7; 7 bases are shared with TRBD1. Germline assignment: CDR1 MNHEY and CDR2 SVGAGI. CDR3 size: 15 residues. After removal of 5 bases from V and 2 bases from J, the junction contained 9 bases not matched to a gene.